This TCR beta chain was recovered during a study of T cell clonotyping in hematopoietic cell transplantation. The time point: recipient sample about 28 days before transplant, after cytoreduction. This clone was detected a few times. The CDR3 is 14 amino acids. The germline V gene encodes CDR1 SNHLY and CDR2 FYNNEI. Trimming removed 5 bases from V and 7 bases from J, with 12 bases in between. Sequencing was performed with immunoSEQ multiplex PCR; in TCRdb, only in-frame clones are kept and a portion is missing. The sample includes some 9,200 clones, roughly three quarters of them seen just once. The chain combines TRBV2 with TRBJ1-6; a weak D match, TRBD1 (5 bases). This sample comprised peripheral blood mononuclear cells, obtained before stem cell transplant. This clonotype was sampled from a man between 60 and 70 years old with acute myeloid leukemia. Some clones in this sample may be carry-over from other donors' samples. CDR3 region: CASSPQDTNSPLHF. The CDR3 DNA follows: TGTGCCAGCAGTCCACAGGATACAAATTCACCCCTCCACTTT.